Reported below is one T cell receptor (beta chain). TCRdb's copy holds only in-frame clones and misses some; the assay was immunoSEQ multiplex PCR. The sample records over 350,000 clones, about 95% being singletons. This sample is part of a study of shared T cell receptors in the human thymus. This clonotype was sampled from a human donor. Sequencing was carried out using thymocytes.

CDR3 bases: TGTGCCAGCACAATAAGGGACAGGGCTTTCTACGAGCAGTACTTC. Encoded protein: CASTIRDRAFYEQYF. This chain joins TRBV28 and TRBJ2-7, with TRBD1 matching over 9 bases. Germline V gives CDR1 MDHEN, CDR2 SYDVKM. The V segment lost 7 bases and the J segment 3 bases; nucleotides outside the gene matches: 10. CDR3 size: 15 residues.